This TCR beta chain derives from a study of blood T cells in healthy people across ages. Together with a sample-barcoded 5' primer, a J-beta primer mix was included in a second PCR lasting roughly 7 to 11 cycles. Each CDR3 protein gets one entry after TCRdb re-called the 5' RACE reads with MiXCR. The sample includes 550,000 to 750,000 distinct CDR3 sequences, roughly 21% of them seen just once. This clonotype was seen a single time. The CDR3 consists of 15 residues. From germline, CDR1 is SGHTA and CDR2 FQGNSA. V trimming: 5 bases; J trimming: 4 bases; junction bases outside the gene matches: 6. Sample: blood. The sequence was collected from a man in his sixties or seventies in good health. This rearrangement joins TRBV7-2 to TRBJ2-5; 11 positions match TRBD2. CDR3 nucleotide sequence: TGTGCCAGCAGCCCTATAGCGGGAGGGCCAGAGACCCAGTACTTC. Its translation is CASSPIAGGPETQYF.